The source of this T cell receptor beta chain is a study of blood T cell repertoires in COVID-19. The overall study: Acute and convalescent COVID-19 specimens originated in the United States, Italy and Spain.

Germline V lookup: CDR1 LNHDA, CDR2 SQIVND (reference sequence). The CDR3 covers 14 residues. The V and J ends lost 3 bases and 4 bases, in that order; junction bases with no gene match: 4. TCRdb's table, derived via immunoSEQ multiplex PCR, lists solely in-frame clones and lacks some. Altogether 45,000 to 55,000 clones are present, roughly 84% being singletons, with the ten largest covering 1.5% to 2%. This receptor was taken from a man between 50 and 59 years old with acute or convalescent COVID-19. The rearrangement uses TRBV19 and TRBJ1-2; 8 nucleotides agree with TRBD1. The specimen was peripheral blood. The CDR3 DNA is TGTGCCAGTAGTATTACAGGGGGAGTCTATGGCTACACCTTC. As protein: CASSITGGVYGYTF.